This T cell receptor beta chain was sequenced in a study of OX40 agonist ivuxolimab in advanced cancers. On the study more broadly: Cohort: about 80% men, mean age around 60, aged roughly 23 to 90.

Systemic immunosuppression or a history of autoimmune disease excluded patients. Trimming pared 4 bases from V and 1 base from J, leaving 9 bases between. CDR1 and CDR2 from the germline V gene are SGHRS and YFSETQ. The CDR3 totals 13 residues. TCRdb's table, derived via immunoSEQ multiplex PCR, lists solely in-frame clones and lacks some. The sample lists under 70,000 clones, around 91% seen once, with less than 14% in the top ten. The sample in question was CD4+ or CD8+ T cells sorted from blood, obtained in a trial of the OX40 agonist ivuxolimab. The V call is TRBV5-1, the J call TRBJ2-7, with a weak D call TRBD2 (6 bases). The clonotype comes from an adult with an advanced solid tumor such as melanoma, head and neck, liver or kidney cancer. For the CDR3, the DNA is TGCGCCAGCAGCGGCGGGGTTTCCTACGAGCAGTACTTC. Translation gives CASSGGVSYEQYF.